The 26 T cell receptor beta chains in this list originate from one sample, sequenced in a study of cytomegalovirus exposure and HLA in healthy donors. PCR amplification relied on 60 Vbeta primers (plus 13 Jbeta primers). The repertoire was sequenced with immunoSEQ multiplex PCR; TCRdb's copy has only in-frame clones and lacks some. The table records 150,000 to 200,000 clones, about 86% of them present only once. Sequenced sample: PBMCs. Every receptor here comes from a woman aged 18-29 years in good health and CMV-seropositive.

The chain carries TRBV10-1 and TRBJ2-3; 14 bases agree with TRBD2. Looked up from germline, CDR1 is WNHNN and CDR2 is SYGVQD (reference sequence). Trimming took 8 bases from V and 4 from J; bases not matched to a gene: 5. This CDR3 comprises 15 residues. CDR3 sequence reads: CASSRTSGGPDTQYF. The DNA for the CDR3 is TGCGCCAGCTCTCGGACTAGCGGGGGGCCAGATACGCAGTATTTT.

The DNA for the CDR3 is TGTGCCAGCAGCTTGGCAGCGGGACCCAAAAACATTCAGTACTTC. Its translation: CASSLAAGPKNIQYF. The rearrangement uses TRBV5-6 and TRBJ2-4; TRBD2 aligns across 7 bases. The CDR3 consists of 15 residues. CDR1 and CDR2 from the germline V gene are SGHDT and YYEEEE. J was trimmed by 2 bases and V by 0 bases; bases with no gene match: 2.

The genes are TRBV9 and TRBJ2-2; 9 positions match TRBD2. With V trimmed by 0 bases and J by 9 bases, 12 bases remained unmatched. Germline CDR1 reads SGDLS; CDR2 reads YYNGEE. The CDR3 spans 17 residues. CDR3 in DNA: TGTGCCAGCAGCGTAGGCCGTAGCGGGGGCCGTTACCGGGAGCTGTTTTTT. Its protein is CASSVGRSGGRYRELFF.

The chain recombines TRBV19 with TRBJ2-7, with D possibly TRBD2 on 6 matching bases. This CDR3 has 14 amino acids. The V end lost 5 bases, the J end lost 2 bases, and 13 bases lay between the germline ends. Germline assignment: CDR1 LNHDA and CDR2 SQIVND (reference sequence). The CDR3 DNA reads TGTGCCAGTAGTCCCGAAGCGGGTCCCTACGAGCAGTACTTC. Translating gives CASSPEAGPYEQYF.

This clone was detected only a few times. The rearrangement joins TRBV29-1 to TRBJ2-5; D is perhaps TRBD1 (6 bases). This CDR3 spans 13 amino acids. CDR1 is SQVTM, CDR2 ANQGSEA, per germline. The V gene lost 4 bases and the J gene lost 4 bases, with 13 bases spanning the gap. CDR3: CSVVTQGRETQYF. For the CDR3, the DNA is TGCAGCGTTGTTACCCAGGGGCGAGAGACCCAGTACTTC.

This clone turned up a few times. This chain uses TRBV7-9 with TRBJ1-1; D perhaps matches TRBD1 (5 bases). Germline CDR1 is SEHNR and CDR2 is FQNEAQ (reference sequence). The V end lost 1 base, the J end lost 6 bases, and 9 bases lay between the germline ends. This CDR3 has 13 amino acids. The CDR3 is CASSLGWTPEAFF. The CDR3, as DNA: TGTGCCAGCAGCTTAGGTTGGACACCTGAAGCTTTCTTT. Supplemented by reference TRBV7-9 and TRBJ1-1, the full variable domain reads DTGVSQNPRHKITKRGQNVTFRCDPISEHNRLYWYRQTLGQGPEFLTYFQNEAQLEKSRLLSDRFSAERPKGSFSTLEIQRTEQGDSAMYLCASSLGWTPEAFFGQGTRLTVV.

The chain links TRBV28 to TRBJ2-4, with 10 bases matching TRBD1. The germline V gene has CDR1 MDHEN and CDR2 SYDVKM. V dropped 4 bases and J dropped 1; count of bases not matched to a gene: 7. This CDR3 contains 17 residues. CDR3 in amino acids: CASSSRQGAGAKNIQYF. In nucleotides, the CDR3 is TGTGCCAGCAGTTCCAGACAGGGGGCAGGGGCCAAAAACATTCAGTACTTC.

This rearrangement joins TRBV5-6 to TRBJ2-7; 7 bases fit TRBD1. The V and J ends lost 4 bases and 3 bases, in that order; junction bases with no gene match: 4. This CDR3 is built from 13 residues. Germline V CDR1 and CDR2: SGHDT, YYEEEE. This CDR3 is CASSDRVFYEQYF. DNA for the CDR3: TGTGCCAGCAGCGACAGGGTATTCTACGAGCAGTACTTC.

The CDR3 region has the DNA TGTGCCAGCAGCTTGGGAGGGACAGGGGTTAGGGAGCAGTACTTC. Translated, it gives CASSLGGTGVREQYF. This chain joins TRBV5-6 and TRBJ2-7; 10 bases map to TRBD1. V shed 0 bases, J shed 7 bases, and the junction held 7 bases outside the gene matches. There are 15 residues in the CDR3. CDR1 and CDR2 (germline): SGHDT, YYEEEE. Using reference TRBV5-6 and TRBJ2-7 for the parts outside the CDR3, the full variable domain is DAGVTQSPTHLIKTRGQQVTLRCSPKSGHDTVSWYQQALGQGPQFIFQYYEEEERQRGNFPDRFSGHQFPNYSSELNVNALLLGDSALYLCASSLGGTGVREQYFGPGTRLTVT.

V usage is TRBV30 and J usage is TRBJ2-2; D not resolved. Trimming removed 5 bases from V and 1 base from J, with 8 bases in between. Germline V CDR1 and CDR2: GTSNPN, SVGIG (reference sequence). The CDR3 runs to 13 residues. The CDR3 spells CAWANRNTGELFF. The CDR3 nucleotides read TGTGCCTGGGCTAACCGGAACACCGGGGAGCTGTTTTTT.

This clone was detected only a few times. CDR3 sequence: CASSLGGTDYNEQFF. For the CDR3, the DNA is TGCGCCAGCAGCTTGGGCGGGACTGACTACAATGAGCAGTTCTTC. V is TRBV5-1 and J is TRBJ2-1; D is possibly TRBD2 (6 bases). Germline V gene sequence: CDR1 SGHRS, CDR2 YFSETQ. The CDR3 is 15 residues long. The V gene lost 0 bases and the J gene lost 3 bases, with 10 bases spanning the gap.

This chain links TRBV2 with TRBJ2-7, with a possible D match to TRBD1 (6 bases). The length of the CDR3 is 14 residues. The V end was cut by 7 bases, the J end by 1 base, with 14 bases between. Germline loops: CDR1 SNHLY, CDR2 FYNNEI. CDR3 sequence reads: CASIAGRGSYEQYV. Written as DNA, the CDR3 is TGTGCCAGCATTGCGGGCAGGGGATCCTACGAGCAGTACGTC.

There are a few counts of this clone. The chain links TRBV7-9 to TRBJ2-7, with 8 bases that match TRBD1. This CDR3 is built from 14 residues. In germline, CDR1 is SEHNR, CDR2 FQNEAQ (reference sequence). The V gene end was trimmed by 6 bases and the J gene end by 3 bases; junction bases not matched to a gene: 7. CDR3 protein: CASSKDRVNYEQYF. The CDR3 nucleotides are TGTGCCAGCAGTAAGGACAGGGTGAACTACGAGCAGTACTTC.

The rearrangement uses TRBV7-8 and TRBJ1-2, with D uncertain. The germline V and J ends were trimmed by 2 bases and 8 bases, with 15 bases remaining between them. The germline V gene has CDR1 SGHVS and CDR2 FQNEAQ. CDR3 size: 14 residues. The CDR3 bases are TGTGCCAGCAGCTTATCATTTGGCCAGGAAGGCTACACCTTC. Translated, it gives CASSLSFGQEGYTF.

This clone was seen only a few times. The chain uses TRBV28 and TRBJ1-2; possible D gene TRBD1, 5 bases. V lost 11 bases to trimming and J lost 0 bases, with 19 bases between them. Germline V gene sequence: CDR1 MDHEN, CDR2 SYDVKM. The CDR3 spans 15 residues. Here the CDR3 reads CAGSRGGGSNYGYTF. In DNA form, the CDR3 reads TGTGCCGGTTCGAGGGGAGGAGGGTCTAACTATGGCTACACCTTC.

This clone has only one observation. The rearrangement uses TRBV23-1 and TRBJ2-3, with D unclear. TRBV23-1 qualifies as an ORF whose function is uncertain. Between the trimmed V and J ends, which lost 2 bases and 2 bases, there was a span of 5 bases. The CDR3 sequence is 13 residues long. CDR3: CASSQDSTDTQYF. In nucleotides, the CDR3 is TGCGCCAGCAGTCAAGACTCCACAGATACGCAGTATTTT.

The CDR3: CASSLSTGGRETQYF. DNA for the CDR3: TGCGCCAGCAGCTTGTCGACAGGGGGGCGAGAGACCCAGTACTTC. V and J are TRBV5-1 and TRBJ2-5; 9 nucleotides agree with TRBD1. The CDR3 is 15 amino acids. The trim removed 1 base at V and 4 bases at J, leaving 5 bases unmatched. The germline CDR1 and CDR2 sequences are SGHRS and YFSETQ. Together with reference TRBV5-1 and TRBJ2-5, the CDR3 gives the full variable domain: KAGVTQTPRYLIKTRGQQVTLSCSPISGHRSVSWYQQTPGQGLQFLFEYFSETQRNKGNFPGRFSGRQFSNSRSEMNVSTLELGDSALYLCASSLSTGGRETQYFGPGTRLLVL.

V gene TRBV29-1 combines with J gene TRBJ1-2, with D maybe TRBD1 (6 bases). Germline assignment: CDR1 SQVTM and CDR2 ANQGSEA. The CDR3 contains 14 residues. V gave up 3 bases and J gave up 1 base, with 12 bases separating them. In DNA, the CDR3 is TGCAGCGTTGATGGAATACAGGGTAACTATGGCTACACCTTC. This codes for CSVDGIQGNYGYTF.

This clone was observed a few times. The rearrangement links TRBV9 to TRBJ2-7; D is unresolved. The CDR3 has 14 amino acids. The ends were cut back, 3 bases at V and 0 bases at J, with 10 bases in the middle. Per germline, CDR1 SGDLS and CDR2 YYNGEE. CDR3 bases: TGTGCCAGCAGCGGAGAGCCGAACTCCTACGAGCAGTACTTC. As protein: CASSGEPNSYEQYF. The whole variable domain, filled in from reference TRBV9 and TRBJ2-7, reads DSGVTQTPKHLITATGQRVTLRCSPRSGDLSVYWYQQSLDQGLQFLIQYYNGEERAKGNILERFSAQQFPDLHSELNLSSLELGDSALYFCASSGEPNSYEQYFGPGTRLTVT.

V and J are TRBV19 and TRBJ1-1; D perhaps matches TRBD1 (6 bases). The CDR3 runs to 14 residues. In germline, CDR1 is LNHDA, CDR2 SQIVND (reference sequence). V was shortened by 6 bases and J by 5 bases, with 16 bases between the two germline ends. The CDR3 is CASSSQGWGTEAFF. In DNA, the CDR3 is TGTGCCAGTAGCTCACAGGGATGGGGAACTGAAGCTTTCTTT.

V gene TRBV4-1 combines with J gene TRBJ1-1; D remains ambiguous. This CDR3 spans 14 amino acids. V was shortened by 5 bases and J by 6 bases, with 16 bases between the two germline ends. The germline CDR1 and CDR2 sequences are MGHRA and YSYEKL. DNA of the CDR3: TGCGCCAGCAGCGTCCAGGTGGTATATGCTGAAGCTTTCTTT. This encodes CASSVQVVYAEAFF.

This clone was recorded a few times. The chain uses TRBV4-2 and TRBJ1-6, with D perhaps TRBD1 (5 bases). Germline V CDR1 and CDR2: LGHNA, YNFKEQ. CDR3 length: 16 amino acids. V lost 4 bases, J lost 8 bases, and 18 bases lay in between. Written as DNA, the CDR3 is TGTGCCAGCAGCCTACGGGCGACAGAACATGATTCACCCCTCCACTTT. Translating it yields CASSLRATEHDSPLHF.

The genes are TRBV9 and TRBJ2-2; D might be TRBD2 (7 bases). The CDR3 totals 15 residues. Germline assignment: CDR1 SGDLS and CDR2 YYNGEE. Trimming pared 7 bases from V and 1 base from J, leaving 14 bases between. CDR3 loop: CASGGGGGNTGELFF. The CDR3 coding sequence is TGTGCCAGCGGAGGGGGGGGCGGGAACACCGGGGAGCTGTTTTTT.

The genes are TRBV6-1 and TRBJ2-6; the match to TRBD1 covers 7 bases. This CDR3 has 15 amino acids. J was trimmed by 1 base and V by 4 bases; bases with no gene match: 1. CDR1 MNHNS and CDR2 SASEGT come from the germline V gene. The CDR3 is CASSGRGSGANVLTF. DNA for the CDR3: TGTGCCAGCAGTGGCAGGGGGTCTGGGGCCAACGTCCTGACTTTC.

The CDR3 bases are TGTGCCAGCAGTGAAGCTGGATGGGGCATGAACACTGAAGCTTTCTTT. This translates into CASSEAGWGMNTEAFF. The chain joins TRBV6-1 to TRBJ1-1; D might be TRBD1 (5 bases). V was trimmed by 0 bases and J by 0 bases, leaving 11 bases between them. The germline CDR1 and CDR2 sequences are MNHNS and SASEGT. This CDR3 comprises 16 residues.

This clone has more than one count but fewer than ten. This chain connects TRBV7-6 to TRBJ2-3, with D possibly TRBD2 on 7 matching bases. This CDR3 is built from 17 residues. V was shortened by 1 base and J by 2 bases, with 16 bases between the two germline ends. Germline-derived CDR1 and CDR2 are SGHVS and FNYEAQ. The CDR3 sequence: CASSLDLGGLSTDTQYF. The CDR3 region has the DNA TGTGCCAGCAGCTTAGACTTGGGGGGGCTCTCCACAGATACGCAGTATTTT.